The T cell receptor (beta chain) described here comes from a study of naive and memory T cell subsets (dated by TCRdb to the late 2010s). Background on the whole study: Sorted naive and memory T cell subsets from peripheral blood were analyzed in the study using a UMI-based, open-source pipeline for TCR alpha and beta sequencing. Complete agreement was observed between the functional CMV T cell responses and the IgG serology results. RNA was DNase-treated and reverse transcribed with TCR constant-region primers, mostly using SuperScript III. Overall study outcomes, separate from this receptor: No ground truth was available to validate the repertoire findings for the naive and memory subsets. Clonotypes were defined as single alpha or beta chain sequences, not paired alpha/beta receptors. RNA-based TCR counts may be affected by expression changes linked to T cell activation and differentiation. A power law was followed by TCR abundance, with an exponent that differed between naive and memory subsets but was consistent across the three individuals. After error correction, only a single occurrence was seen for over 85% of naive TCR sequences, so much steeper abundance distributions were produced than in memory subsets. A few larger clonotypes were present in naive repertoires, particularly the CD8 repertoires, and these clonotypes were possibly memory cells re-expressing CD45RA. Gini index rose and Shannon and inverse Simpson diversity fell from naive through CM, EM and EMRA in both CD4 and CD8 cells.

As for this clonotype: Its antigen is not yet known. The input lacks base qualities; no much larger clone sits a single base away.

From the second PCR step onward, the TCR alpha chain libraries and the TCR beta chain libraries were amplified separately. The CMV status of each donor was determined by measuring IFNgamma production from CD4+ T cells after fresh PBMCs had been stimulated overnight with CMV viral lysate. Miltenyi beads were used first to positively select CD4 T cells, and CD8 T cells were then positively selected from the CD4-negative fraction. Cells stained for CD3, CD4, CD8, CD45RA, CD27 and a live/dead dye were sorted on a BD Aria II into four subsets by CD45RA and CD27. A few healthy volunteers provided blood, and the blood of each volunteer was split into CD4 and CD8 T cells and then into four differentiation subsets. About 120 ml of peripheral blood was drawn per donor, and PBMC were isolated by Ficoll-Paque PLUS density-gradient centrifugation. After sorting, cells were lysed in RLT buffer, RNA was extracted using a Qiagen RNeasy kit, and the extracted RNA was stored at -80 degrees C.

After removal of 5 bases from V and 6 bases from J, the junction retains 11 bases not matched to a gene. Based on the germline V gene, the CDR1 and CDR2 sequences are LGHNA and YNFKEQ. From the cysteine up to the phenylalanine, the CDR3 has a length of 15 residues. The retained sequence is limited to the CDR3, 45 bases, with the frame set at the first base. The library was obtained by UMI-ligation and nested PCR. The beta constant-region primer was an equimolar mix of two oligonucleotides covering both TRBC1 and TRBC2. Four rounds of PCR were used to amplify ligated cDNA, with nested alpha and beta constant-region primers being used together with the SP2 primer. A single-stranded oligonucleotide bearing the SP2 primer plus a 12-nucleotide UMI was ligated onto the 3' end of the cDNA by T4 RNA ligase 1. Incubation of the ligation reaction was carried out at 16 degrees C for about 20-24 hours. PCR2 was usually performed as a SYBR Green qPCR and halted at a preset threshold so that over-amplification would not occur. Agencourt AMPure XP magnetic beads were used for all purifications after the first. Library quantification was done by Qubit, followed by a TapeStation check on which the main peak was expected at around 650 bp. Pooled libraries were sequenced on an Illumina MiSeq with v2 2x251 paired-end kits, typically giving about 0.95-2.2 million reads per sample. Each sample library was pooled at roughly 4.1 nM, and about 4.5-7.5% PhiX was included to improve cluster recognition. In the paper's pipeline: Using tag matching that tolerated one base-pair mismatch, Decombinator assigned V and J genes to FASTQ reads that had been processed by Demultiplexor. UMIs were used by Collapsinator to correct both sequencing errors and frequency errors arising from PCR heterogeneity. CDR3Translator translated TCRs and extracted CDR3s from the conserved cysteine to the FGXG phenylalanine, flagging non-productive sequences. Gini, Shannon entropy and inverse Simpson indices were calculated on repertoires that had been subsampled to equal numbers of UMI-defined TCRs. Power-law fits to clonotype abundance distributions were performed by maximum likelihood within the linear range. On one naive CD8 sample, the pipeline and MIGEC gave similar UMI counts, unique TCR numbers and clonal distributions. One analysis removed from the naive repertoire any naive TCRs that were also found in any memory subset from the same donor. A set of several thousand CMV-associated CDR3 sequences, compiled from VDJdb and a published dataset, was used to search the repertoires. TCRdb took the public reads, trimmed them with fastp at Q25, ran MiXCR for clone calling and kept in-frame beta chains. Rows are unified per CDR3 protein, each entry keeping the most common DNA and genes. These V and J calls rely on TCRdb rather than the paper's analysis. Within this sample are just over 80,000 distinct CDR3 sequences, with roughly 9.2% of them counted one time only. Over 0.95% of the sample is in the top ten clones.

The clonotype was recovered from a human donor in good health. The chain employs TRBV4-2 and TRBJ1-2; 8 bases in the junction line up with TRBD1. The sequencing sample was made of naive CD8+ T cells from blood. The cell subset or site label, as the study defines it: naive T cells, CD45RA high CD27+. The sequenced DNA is TGTGCCAGCAGCGTTCAGGACAGGGAAGACGATGGCTACACCTTC. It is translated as CASSVQDREDDGYTF.